This T cell receptor (beta chain) is from a study of human T cells and chemical hapten exposure. TCRdb re-analysed the RACE reads in MiXCR, keeping a single row per CDR3 protein. Seen here are some 180,000 distinct CDR3 sequences, about a fifth observed once, and the top ten hold about 6.7%. V lost 3 bases and J lost 4, with 17 bases in between. The CDR3 consists of 16 residues. The germline gives CDR1 KGHSH, CDR2 LQKENI. Indicated time point: patch test 1, 2 weeks after DPC sensitization. Treatment indicated: therapeutic diphenylcyclopropenone sensitization with weekly scalp DPC. The clonotype originates from a woman in her forties or fifties with alopecia areata. Some clones in this sample may be carry-over from other donors' samples. Sequencing used whole blood, obtained in connection with sensitization to the hapten diphenylcyclopropenone (DPC). The V call is TRBV18, the J call TRBJ2-3; the D gene is possibly TRBD2 (6 bases). The CDR3 region has the DNA TGTGCCAGCTCACCTTTGGAGGGGCTGAGCTCAGATACGCAGTATTTT. It codes for CASSPLEGLSSDTQYF.